This T cell receptor beta chain was documented in a study of blood T cell repertoires in COVID-19. Produced via immunoSEQ multiplex PCR; TCRdb's table is partial and in-frame only. Here the sample spans 150,000 to 200,000 clones, over 75% being singletons. The CDR3 loop spans 16 amino acids. Germline V gene data show CDR1 as SGHVS and CDR2 as FNYEAQ. V lost 3 bases to trimming and J lost 0 bases; unmatched junction nucleotides: 4. The sequenced sample was peripheral blood. The receptor was isolated from a human donor with active or convalescent COVID-19. The donor label of this sample is uncertain. The chain joins TRBV7-6 to TRBJ2-1; 8 positions agree with TRBD2. The CDR3 region is CASSFGLAVSYNEQFF. The CDR3, as DNA: TGTGCCAGCAGCTTCGGACTAGCCGTCTCCTACAATGAGCAGTTCTTC.